This T cell receptor (beta chain) comes out of a study of Graves' ophthalmopathy and Graves' hyperthyroidism. Study-level findings and limits: Ophthalmopathy versus stable hyperthyroidism: 13-signature model gave about 87% sensitivity, 65% to 82% specificity. Forecasting of ophthalmopathy progression by the model achieved around 68% sensitivity and 72.22% specificity.

This clonotype was counted at least ten times. Its specificity is not known. With V trimmed by 6 bases and J by 3 bases, 10 bases remained unmatched. The CDR3 is made up of 15 amino acids. Amplified TCR beta CDR3 regions were obtained using RNA transcripts as template. An opening RT-PCR round employed HTBI primers and preceded a second-round multiplex PCR. TCRdb re-derived calls from the multiplex PCR reads in MiXCR, one entry per CDR3 protein. The table has 220,000 or so distinct CDR3 sequences, 20% to 25% seen once. Active ophthalmopathy (CAS at least 3, NOSPECS at least 4), lasting under 3 months. The clonotype was recovered from a woman aged 45-65 years with Graves' ophthalmopathy. The chain joins TRBV12-3 or TRBV12-4 to TRBJ1-1, with 7 positions matching TRBD1. The sequencing sample was made of peripheral blood. The CDR3 loop reads CASRPEGARDTEAFF. Written as DNA, the CDR3 is TGTGCCAGCAGGCCAGAGGGGGCGCGGGACACTGAAGCTTTCTTT.